One and the same sample provided the 3 T cell receptor beta chains below, sequenced in a study of T cells in tuberculosis. Cells were sorted from thawed PBMC rested overnight and stained with GMM-loaded CD1B tetramer, viability dye and anti-CD3. CD1B tetramers were loaded with Rhodococcus equi-derived C32 glucose monomycolate. The protocol was immunoSEQ multiplex PCR, while the TCRdb copy is restricted to in-frame clones and leaves out a portion. The table has about 58,000 clones, approximately 85% seen once. The sequenced sample consisted of CD1b-GMM tetramer-negative cells sorted from PBMCs. Source of these receptors: an adult woman with latent tuberculosis.

The chain joins TRBV7-9 to TRBJ1-2; a weak D match, TRBD1 (6 bases). CDR3 length equals 14 residues. The germline V and J ends were trimmed by 2 bases and 8 bases, with 15 bases remaining between them. The V gene's germline CDR1 is SEHNR and CDR2 FQNEAQ (reference sequence). The CDR3: CASSLLTYREGYTF. The CDR3 DNA reads TGTGCCAGCAGCTTACTAACCTACAGGGAGGGCTACACCTTC.

The chain recombines TRBV7-6 with TRBJ2-1, with unresolved D. CDR3 length: 14 residues. Germline values: CDR1 SGHVS, CDR2 FNYEAQ. V was clipped by 3 bases and J by 4 bases, with 10 bases between them. This CDR3 reads CASSFGGPYNEQFF. The CDR3, as DNA: TGTGCCAGCAGCTTCGGCGGCCCATACAATGAGCAGTTCTTC.

This chain links TRBV18 with TRBJ1-1; TRBD1 matches 7 bases. V dropped 6 bases and J dropped 6; count of bases not matched to a gene: 7. Germline V gene lookup returns CDR1 KGHSH and CDR2 LQKENI. CDR3 length: 13 amino acids. The CDR3 DNA reads TGTGCCAGCTCTCTACAGGGGATGTCTGAAGCTTTCTTT. This translates into CASSLQGMSEAFF.